This T cell receptor (beta chain) was identified during a study of shared clonotypes between healthy human individuals. Study conclusions and caveats: The study found lower generation probabilities in non-shared clonotypes than in those shared by all four donors.

CD45RA-negative memory and CD45RA+ naive subsets were split from the CD4+ cells. For this clone: The antigen is unknown.

Assay execution took place at the deep level. In the authors' workflow: ImmunoSEQ junction-only sequences lacked quality scores, so their filtering differed. Clones were sequenced by immunoSEQ multiplex PCR, and TCRdb holds only the in-frame ones, with some missing. V, J and clone size derive from that table, while D and trimming were established from the DNA sequence. The sample yields about 1.5 million clones, under 99% seen once. Germline CDR1 LNHDA, CDR2 SQIVND (reference sequence). Unmatched junction bases numbered 7, after V lost 10 bases and J lost 0 bases. This CDR3 contains 14 residues. The TCR sequence derives from a man under 40 in good health. V usage is TRBV19 and J usage is TRBJ2-3; 7 bases align to TRBD1. The specimen sequenced was naive CD4+ T cells sorted from blood. Regarding subset: CD45RA+ positively selected. DNA of the CDR3: TGTGCCACCTCGGACAGGCGTAGCACAGATACGCAGTATTTT. This gives the protein CATSDRRSTDTQYF. The variable domain in full, with the rest retrieved from reference TRBV19 and TRBJ2-3, is DGGITQSPKYLFRKEGQNVTLSCEQNLNHDAMYWYRQDPGQGLRLIYYSQIVNDFQKGDIAEGYSVSREKKESFPLTVTSAQKNPTAFYLCATSDRRSTDTQYFGPGTRLTVL.